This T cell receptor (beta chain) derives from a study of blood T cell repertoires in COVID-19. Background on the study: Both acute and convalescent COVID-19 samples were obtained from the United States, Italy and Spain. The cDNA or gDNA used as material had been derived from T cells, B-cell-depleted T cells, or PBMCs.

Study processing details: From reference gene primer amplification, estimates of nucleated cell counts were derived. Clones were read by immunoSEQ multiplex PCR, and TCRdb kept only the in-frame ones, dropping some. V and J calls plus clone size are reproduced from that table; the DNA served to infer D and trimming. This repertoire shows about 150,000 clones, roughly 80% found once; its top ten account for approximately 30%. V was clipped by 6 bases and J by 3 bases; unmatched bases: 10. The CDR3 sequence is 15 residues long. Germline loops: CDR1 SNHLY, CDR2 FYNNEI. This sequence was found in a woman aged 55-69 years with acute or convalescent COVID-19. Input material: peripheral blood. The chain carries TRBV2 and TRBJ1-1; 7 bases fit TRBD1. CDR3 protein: CASSWTGAADTEAFF. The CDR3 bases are TGTGCCAGCAGCTGGACAGGCGCTGCTGACACTGAAGCTTTCTTT.